The rows below give T cell receptor beta chains drawn from one sample of a study of blood T cell repertoires in COVID-19. Sequenced by immunoSEQ multiplex PCR; TCRdb stores in-frame clones only, minus some. The table records more than 95,000 clones, over 75% of them present only once. The sequencing input was peripheral blood. Every receptor here comes from a man in his fifties or sixties with acute or convalescent COVID-19. CDR3s include the opening cysteine and the closing phenylalanine or tryptophan. The order of the fields is D gene, clone size, J gene, V gene, CDR3 DNA, CDR3 protein. A D gene is named only where the DNA matches it firmly. The size field is filled for only some rows; it gives once, few, many or a size class.

d_call: .
clone_size: .
j_call: TRBJ1-5
v_call: TRBV2
cdr3_nt: TGTGCCAGCAGAGGAGTAGGACTTAGCAATCAGCCCCAGCATTTT
cdr3_aa: CASRGVGLSNQPQHF

d_call: .
clone_size: .
j_call: TRBJ2-5
v_call: TRBV7-2
cdr3_nt: TGTGCCAGCAGCTTAGGTCCGAGAGAGACCCAGTACTTC
cdr3_aa: CASSLGPRETQYF

d_call: .
clone_size: .
j_call: TRBJ2-1
v_call: TRBV28
cdr3_nt: TGTGCCAGCACCCTCGGGACTTACAATGAGCAGTTCTTC
cdr3_aa: CASTLGTYNEQFF

d_call: .
clone_size: .
j_call: TRBJ2-1
v_call: TRBV11-2
cdr3_nt: TGTGCCAGCAGCTTAGGCGACGGACAGAACAATGAGCAGTTCTTC
cdr3_aa: CASSLGDGQNNEQFF

d_call: TRBD2
clone_size: .
j_call: TRBJ2-1
v_call: TRBV5-4
cdr3_nt: TGTGCCAGCAGCTTGGAGGCGAGCGGGAGGGATCAGTTCTTC
cdr3_aa: CASSLEASGRDQFF

d_call: TRBD2
clone_size: once
j_call: TRBJ2-3
v_call: TRBV28
cdr3_nt: TGTGCCAGCATGTCGGCTAGCGGGAGGGATACGCAGTATTTT
cdr3_aa: CASMSASGRDTQYF

d_call: TRBD1
clone_size: .
j_call: TRBJ1-1
v_call: TRBV9
cdr3_nt: TGTGCCAGCAGCGTAGAGCCGGGACAGGGAGGTACTGAAGCTTTCTTT
cdr3_aa: CASSVEPGQGGTEAFF

d_call: .
clone_size: .
j_call: TRBJ1-5
v_call: TRBV2
cdr3_nt: TGTGCCAGCAGTGAAGCGGACCAGGGAGGACAGCCCCAGCATTTT
cdr3_aa: CASSEADQGGQPQHF

d_call: .
clone_size: .
j_call: TRBJ1-1
v_call: TRBV12-3/TRBV12-4
cdr3_nt: TGTGCCAGCTCCAGAACAGGCCGCACTGAAGCTTTCTTT
cdr3_aa: CASSRTGRTEAFF

d_call: .
clone_size: .
j_call: TRBJ2-6
v_call: TRBV2
cdr3_nt: TGTGCCAGCATCGCAGCGTACTCTGGGGCCAACGTCCTGACTTTC
cdr3_aa: CASIAAYSGANVLTF

d_call: .
clone_size: few
j_call: TRBJ2-5
v_call: TRBV5-1
cdr3_nt: TGCGCCAGCACCCCCGGGGCGGGGGAGACCCAGTACTTC
cdr3_aa: CASTPGAGETQYF

d_call: .
clone_size: .
j_call: TRBJ1-5
v_call: TRBV19
cdr3_nt: TGTGCCAGTAGTGTCGGGCAGGGGTTCGCTCAGCCCCAGCATTTT
cdr3_aa: CASSVGQGFAQPQHF

d_call: TRBD2
clone_size: .
j_call: TRBJ2-1
v_call: TRBV27
cdr3_nt: TGTGCCAGCAGTTTATCGGGACTAGCGGGGTACAATGAGCAGTTCTTC
cdr3_aa: CASSLSGLAGYNEQFF

d_call: .
clone_size: .
j_call: TRBJ2-2
v_call: TRBV7-9
cdr3_nt: TGTGCCAGCAGCTTAAGGGCGGGGTCCGGGGAGCTGTTTTTT
cdr3_aa: CASSLRAGSGELFF

d_call: TRBD1
clone_size: .
j_call: TRBJ2-5
v_call: TRBV28
cdr3_nt: TGTGCCAGCAGTCGTGACAGGGTTGGGCAAGAGACCCAGTACTTC
cdr3_aa: CASSRDRVGQETQYF

d_call: .
clone_size: .
j_call: TRBJ1-5
v_call: TRBV24-1
cdr3_nt: TGTGCCACCAGGCCACAGGCCCGTCGCAATCAGCCCCAGCATTTT
cdr3_aa: CATRPQARRNQPQHF

d_call: .
clone_size: .
j_call: TRBJ2-3
v_call: TRBV5-1
cdr3_nt: TGCGCCAGCAGCTTCAAGGGGTCACCCACAGATACGCAGTATTTT
cdr3_aa: CASSFKGSPTDTQYF

d_call: .
clone_size: .
j_call: TRBJ1-4
v_call: TRBV21-1
cdr3_nt: TGTGCCAGCAGCAACCAACTGTTAACAGGACAGGGGCGGTTTCGGGAAAAACTGTTTTTT
cdr3_aa: CASSNQLLTGQGRFREKLFF

d_call: .
clone_size: .
j_call: TRBJ2-2
v_call: TRBV28
cdr3_nt: TGTGCCAGCTCCCTTGAGGTTTTCGCGAACACCGGGGAGCTGTTTTTT
cdr3_aa: CASSLEVFANTGELFF

d_call: .
clone_size: few
j_call: TRBJ2-7
v_call: TRBV30
cdr3_nt: TGTGCCTGGACGCGAGGGAGAGACGAGCAGTACTTC
cdr3_aa: CAWTRGRDEQYF

d_call: .
clone_size: once
j_call: TRBJ1-2
v_call: TRBV11-2
cdr3_nt: TGTGCCAGCAGCTTAGATTCGCCCCCGTCGCCAGGTGATGGCTACACCTTC
cdr3_aa: CASSLDSPPSPGDGYTF

d_call: TRBD2
clone_size: .
j_call: TRBJ2-6
v_call: TRBV9
cdr3_nt: TGTGCCAGCAGCGTAGATGGGGGGGCTGGGGCCAACGTCCTGACTTTC
cdr3_aa: CASSVDGGAGANVLTF

d_call: .
clone_size: .
j_call: TRBJ1-2
v_call: TRBV9
cdr3_nt: TGTGCCAGCAGCGTAGACAGGGCGGGCTATGGCTACACCTTC
cdr3_aa: CASSVDRAGYGYTF

d_call: TRBD1
clone_size: .
j_call: TRBJ1-3
v_call: TRBV5-1
cdr3_nt: TGCGCCAGCAGCTTGGACAGGGGTGGAAACACCATATATTTT
cdr3_aa: CASSLDRGGNTIYF

d_call: TRBD2
clone_size: .
j_call: TRBJ2-3
v_call: TRBV9
cdr3_nt: TGTGCCAGCCGATCGACTAGCGCCGATACGCAGTATTTT
cdr3_aa: CASRSTSADTQYF

d_call: .
clone_size: .
j_call: TRBJ2-7
v_call: TRBV10-3
cdr3_nt: TGTGCCATCAGTGGAAATAGCGGCTCCTACGAGCAGTACTTC
cdr3_aa: CAISGNSGSYEQYF

d_call: TRBD1
clone_size: .
j_call: TRBJ1-6
v_call: TRBV9
cdr3_nt: TGTGCCAGCAGCGTAGTTGACAGGGGAAATTCACCCCTCCACTTT
cdr3_aa: CASSVVDRGNSPLHF

d_call: .
clone_size: .
j_call: TRBJ2-7
v_call: TRBV20-1
cdr3_nt: TGCAGTGTAAGGGGGGGATCCGAGCAGTACTTC
cdr3_aa: CSVRGGSEQYF

d_call: TRBD2
clone_size: .
j_call: TRBJ2-1
v_call: TRBV7-3
cdr3_nt: TGTGCCAGCAGCTCTAGCGGGGGGGCCTACAATGAGCAGTTCTTC
cdr3_aa: CASSSSGGAYNEQFF

d_call: .
clone_size: once
j_call: TRBJ1-1
v_call: TRBV19
cdr3_nt: TGTGCCAGTAGTACCCATCTTCGGGGTTTTAGGACTGAAGCTTTCTTT
cdr3_aa: CASSTHLRGFRTEAFF

d_call: .
clone_size: .
j_call: TRBJ1-5
v_call: TRBV18
cdr3_nt: TGTGCCAGCTCACGGCAGGGTACGAGCAATCAGCCCCAGCATTTT
cdr3_aa: CASSRQGTSNQPQHF

d_call: TRBD2
clone_size: .
j_call: TRBJ2-5
v_call: TRBV9
cdr3_nt: TGTGCCAGCAGCGTAGCACTAGCGGGGGACCAAGAGACCCAGTACTTC
cdr3_aa: CASSVALAGDQETQYF

d_call: .
clone_size: .
j_call: TRBJ1-1
v_call: TRBV3-1/TRBV3-2
cdr3_nt: TGTGCCAGCAGCCAAGTTACAGGGAACACTGAAGCTTTCTTT
cdr3_aa: CASSQVTGNTEAFF

d_call: .
clone_size: .
j_call: TRBJ2-7
v_call: TRBV24-1
cdr3_nt: TGTGCCACCGGGCCAGGGGACTCCTACGAGCAGTACTTC
cdr3_aa: CATGPGDSYEQYF

d_call: TRBD1
clone_size: .
j_call: TRBJ1-4
v_call: TRBV4-2
cdr3_nt: TGTGCCAGCAGCCAAGGATCACAGGGGAATCCGGAAAAACTGTTTTTT
cdr3_aa: CASSQGSQGNPEKLFF

d_call: TRBD1
clone_size: .
j_call: TRBJ2-7
v_call: TRBV10-1
cdr3_nt: TGCGCCAGCAGAGCCGGGACAGGGGTGGGCGAGCAGTACTTC
cdr3_aa: CASRAGTGVGEQYF

d_call: .
clone_size: .
j_call: TRBJ2-2
v_call: TRBV11-1
cdr3_nt: TGTGCCAGCAGCGAGGAGACCGGGGAGCTGTTTTTT
cdr3_aa: CASSEETGELFF

d_call: TRBD2
clone_size: .
j_call: TRBJ2-7
v_call: TRBV4-2
cdr3_nt: TGTGCCAGCAGCCAAGAGTCTAGCGGGAGGTACGAGCAGTACTTC
cdr3_aa: CASSQESSGRYEQYF

d_call: .
clone_size: .
j_call: TRBJ2-1
v_call: TRBV11-2
cdr3_nt: TGTGCCAGCAGCCCTAGCGCCTACAATGAGCAGTTCTTC
cdr3_aa: CASSPSAYNEQFF

d_call: .
clone_size: few
j_call: TRBJ1-1
v_call: TRBV2
cdr3_nt: TGTGCCAGCAGTGAACAGGCGACTGAAGCTTTCTTT
cdr3_aa: CASSEQATEAFF

d_call: TRBD1
clone_size: .
j_call: TRBJ1-6
v_call: TRBV11-3
cdr3_nt: TGTGCCAGCAGGCCACCGGGACAGGATAATTCACCCCTCCACTTT
cdr3_aa: CASRPPGQDNSPLHF

d_call: TRBD1
clone_size: few
j_call: TRBJ2-2
v_call: TRBV27
cdr3_nt: TGTGCCAGCGGACTGAACAGGGGTAACACCGGGGAGCTGTTTTTT
cdr3_aa: CASGLNRGNTGELFF